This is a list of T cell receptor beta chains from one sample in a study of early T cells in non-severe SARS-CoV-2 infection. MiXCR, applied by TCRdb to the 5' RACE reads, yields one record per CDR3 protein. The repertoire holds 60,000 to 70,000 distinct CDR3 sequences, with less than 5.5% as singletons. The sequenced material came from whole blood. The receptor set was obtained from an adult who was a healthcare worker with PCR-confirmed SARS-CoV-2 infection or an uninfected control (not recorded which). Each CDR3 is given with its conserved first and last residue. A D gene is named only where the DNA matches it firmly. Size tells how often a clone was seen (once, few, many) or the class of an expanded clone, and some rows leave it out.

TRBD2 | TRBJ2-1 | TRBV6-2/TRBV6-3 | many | TGTGCCAGCAGGGGACTAGCGGGAGCGTTCGATGAGCAGTTCTTC | CASRGLAGAFDEQFF
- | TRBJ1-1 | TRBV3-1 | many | TGTGCCAGCAGCCAAGGATCCAGGAACACTGAAGCTTTCTTT | CASSQGSRNTEAFF
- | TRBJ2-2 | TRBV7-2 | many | TGTGCCAGCAGCTCCCTTGCGCCAGGAACCGGGGAGCTGTTTTTT | CASSSLAPGTGELFF
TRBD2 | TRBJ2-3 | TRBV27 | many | TGTGCCAGCAGTTTATCCCCAGCGGGAGGCTATACGCAGTATTTT | CASSLSPAGGYTQYF
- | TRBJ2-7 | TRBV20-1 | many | TGCAGTGCTAGAGACACGGGGAGGCTCTACGAGCAGTACTTC | CSARDTGRLYEQYF
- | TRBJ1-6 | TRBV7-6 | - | TGTGCCAGCAGCCCTACCCCCCGGGGTAGTAATTCACCCCTCCACTTT | CASSPTPRGSNSPLHF
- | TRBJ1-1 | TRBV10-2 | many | TGCGCCAGCAGTGACGGTAGGGGGGCCAACACTGAAGCTTTCTTT | CASSDGRGANTEAFF
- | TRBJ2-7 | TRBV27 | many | TGTGCCAGCAGTCCCTCCCGCGGGGGCTCGAGCGAGCAGTACTTC | CASSPSRGGSSEQYF
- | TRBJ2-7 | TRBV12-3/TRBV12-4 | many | TGTGCCAGCACCGACAGGAGCATCTACGAGCAGTACTTC | CASTDRSIYEQYF
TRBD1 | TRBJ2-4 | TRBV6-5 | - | TGTGCCAGCAGGGCGGCAGGGGGCGCGGACAAAAACATTCAGTACTTC | CASRAAGGADKNIQYF
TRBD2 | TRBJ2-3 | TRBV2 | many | TGTGCCAGCAACAAAGGGGGGACTAGCGGCGCAGATACGCAGTATTTT | CASNKGGTSGADTQYF
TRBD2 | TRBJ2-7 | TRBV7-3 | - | TGTGCCAGCAGCTCCGGGACTAGCCTCCACTACGAGCAGTACTTC | CASSSGTSLHYEQYF
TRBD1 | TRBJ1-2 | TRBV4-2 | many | TGTGCCAGCAGCCCGAAGGACAGGGACGCTAACTATGGCTACACCTTC | CASSPKDRDANYGYTF
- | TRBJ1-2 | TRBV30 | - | TGTGCCTGGAGACTACATGGAGGGCGCCTGCCTTATGGCTACACCTTC | CAWRLHGGRLPYGYTF
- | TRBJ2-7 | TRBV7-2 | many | TGTGCCAGCAGCTTACAGGGAATCTACGAGCAGTACTTC | CASSLQGIYEQYF